A single sample gave rise to the 23 T cell receptor beta chains below, sequenced in a study of cytomegalovirus exposure and HLA in healthy donors. Both 60 Vbeta primers and 13 Jbeta primers went into the PCR. TCRdb's table, derived via immunoSEQ multiplex PCR, lists solely in-frame clones and lacks some. The sample yields about 160,000 clones, around 73% seen once. Sequenced sample: PBMCs. These receptors were obtained from a male donor in good health and CMV-seronegative.

This clone appeared once. The chain is built from TRBV28 and TRBJ1-1; 8 bases agree with TRBD1. J was trimmed by 5 bases and V by 3 bases; bases with no gene match: 5. This CDR3 spans 14 amino acids. Germline lookup yields CDR1 MDHEN and CDR2 SYDVKM. In DNA, the CDR3 is TGTGCCAGCAGTTTGTACGGACAGGGAACTGAAGCTTTCTTT. It is translated as CASSLYGQGTEAFF. Looking up the rest from reference TRBV28 and TRBJ1-1 gives the full variable domain: DVKVTQSSRYLVKRTGEKVFLECVQDMDHENMFWYRQDPGLGLRLIYFSYDVKMKEKGDIPEGYSVSREKKERFSLILESASTNQTSMYLCASSLYGQGTEAFFGQGTRLTVV.

The chain links TRBV29-1 to TRBJ2-7; 9 positions agree with TRBD1. J gave up 12 bases and V 3 bases, and 9 bases lay outside the gene matches. Germline CDR1 and CDR2: SQVTM and ANQGSEA. There are 12 residues in the CDR3. The CDR3 loop reads CSVDDGGQGPYF. The DNA of the CDR3 is TGCAGCGTTGATGACGGGGGACAGGGACCGTACTTC.

V is TRBV27 and J is TRBJ2-7; TRBD1 matches at 9 bases. Germline V gene sequence: CDR1 MNHEY, CDR2 SMNVEV (reference sequence). The V and J ends lost 5 bases and 4 bases, in that order; junction bases with no gene match: 6. This CDR3 spans 14 amino acids. CDR3 DNA sequence: TGTGCCAGCAGTATTGGGACAGGGACGTACGAGCAGTACTTC. Residues: CASSIGTGTYEQYF.

This clone was observed a handful of times. This sequence joins TRBV27 and TRBJ2-1; 8 bases line up with TRBD1. V dropped 7 bases and J dropped 2; count of bases not matched to a gene: 4. The germline V gene encodes CDR1 MNHEY and CDR2 SMNVEV (reference sequence). The CDR3 loop spans 14 amino acids. The CDR3 protein is CASTGQEPYNEQFF. In DNA, the CDR3 is TGTGCCAGCACGGGACAGGAACCCTACAATGAGCAGTTCTTC.

The chain is built from TRBV30 and TRBJ1-1, with D hard to call. The CDR3 totals 11 residues. The germline gives CDR1 GTSNPN, CDR2 SVGIG (reference sequence). V lost 1 base, J lost 7 bases, and 7 bases lay in between. The DNA for the CDR3 is TGTGCCTGGAGTGACACCCTTGAAGCTTTCTTT. This encodes CAWSDTLEAFF.

The V and J genes are TRBV28 and TRBJ2-1; 10 bases are shared with TRBD2. CDR3 length equals 14 residues. The germline V gene encodes CDR1 MDHEN and CDR2 SYDVKM. Trimming at V came to 6 bases and at J to 4 bases, leaving 3 bases not matched to a gene. CDR3 DNA: TGTGCCAGCAGAACGACTAGCGGGTACAATGAGCAGTTCTTC. This translates into CASRTTSGYNEQFF.

The chain joins TRBV6-5 to TRBJ1-2; D is possibly TRBD1 (5 bases). V was clipped by 0 bases and J by 8 bases, with 10 bases between them. In germline, CDR1 is MNHEY, CDR2 SVGAGI. CDR3 length: 13 residues. CDR3 coding DNA: TGTGCCAGCAGTTACTCGCAGGGTGGCGGCTACACCTTC. Translation gives CASSYSQGGGYTF.

This chain uses TRBV6-6 with TRBJ1-5; D possibly corresponds to TRBD1 (5 bases). CDR1 and CDR2 (germline): MNHNY, SVGAGI (reference sequence). The V end was cut by 10 bases, the J end by 11 bases, with 24 bases between. The CDR3 has 14 amino acids. For the CDR3, the DNA is TGTGCCACCCTTAAGGGGTCCCCAACCGAGTCCCAGCATTTT. Translation gives CATLKGSPTESQHF.

V gene TRBV6-1 combines with J gene TRBJ2-2, with D tentatively TRBD2 (6 bases). V was clipped by 7 bases and J by 2 bases, with 11 bases between them. CDR1 MNHNS and CDR2 SASEGT come from the germline V gene. The CDR3 spans 14 residues. CDR3 nucleotides: TGTGCCAGCAAACGGGAGAGAAACACCGGGGAGCTGTTTTTT. Encoded protein: CASKRERNTGELFF.

This clone has a handful of counts. This rearrangement joins TRBV7-2 to TRBJ1-2, with 11 bases lining up with TRBD1. The V gene end was trimmed by 4 bases and the J gene end by 2 bases; junction bases not matched to a gene: 0. The germline V gene has CDR1 SGHTA and CDR2 FQGNSA. CDR3 length equals 14 residues. The CDR3 reads CASSWDRGNYGYTF. In DNA form, the CDR3 reads TGTGCCAGCAGCTGGGACAGGGGGAACTATGGCTACACCTTC.

The chain uses TRBV10-3 and TRBJ2-1, with 8 bases matching TRBD2. V trimming: 4 bases; J trimming: 6 bases; junction bases outside the gene matches: 5. Germline V gene sequence: CDR1 ENHRY, CDR2 SYGVKD. This CDR3 spans 14 amino acids. The CDR3 is CAISGREAFNEQFF. CDR3 in DNA: TGTGCCATCAGTGGGCGGGAGGCGTTCAATGAGCAGTTCTTC.

This clone was seen just once. This chain joins TRBV7-9 and TRBJ2-7, with D maybe TRBD2 (6 bases). V was cut by 4 bases and J by 4 bases, with 8 bases left in between. The germline CDR1 and CDR2 sequences are SEHNR and FQNEAQ (reference sequence). This CDR3 region has 12 residues. The CDR3 region has the DNA TGTGCCAGCAGCTCGGGACTTTACGAGCAGTACTTC. Residues: CASSSGLYEQYF.

The chain combines TRBV27 with TRBJ2-1; TRBD2 matches at 11 bases. Germline lookup yields CDR1 MNHEY and CDR2 SMNVEV (reference sequence). This CDR3 has 16 residues. J lost 4 bases, V lost 2 bases, and 4 bases had no gene match. This chain's CDR3 is CASSLGRLAGYNEQFF. CDR3 nucleotide sequence: TGTGCCAGCAGTTTAGGCAGACTAGCGGGGTACAATGAGCAGTTCTTC.

The chain carries TRBV19 and TRBJ2-1; 9 bases fit TRBD2. The CDR3 has 15 residues. CDR1 and CDR2 from the germline V gene are LNHDA and SQIVND (reference sequence). J lost 10 bases, V lost 4 bases, and 11 bases had no gene match. Here the CDR3 reads CASSRETSGAREQFF. CDR3 DNA sequence: TGTGCCAGTAGTAGGGAGACTAGCGGCGCCCGGGAGCAGTTCTTC. Filled out from reference TRBV19 and TRBJ2-1, the complete variable domain reads DGGITQSPKYLFRKEGQNVTLSCEQNLNHDAMYWYRQDPGQGLRLIYYSQIVNDFQKGDIAEGYSVSREKKESFPLTVTSAQKNPTAFYLCASSRETSGAREQFFGPGTRLTVL.

This chain joins TRBV2 and TRBJ2-5; D may be TRBD2 (6 bases). Germline CDR1 is SNHLY and CDR2 is FYNNEI. There are 14 residues in the CDR3. With 7 bases removed from V and 7 bases from J, the gap between germline ends came to 19 bases. CDR3 coding DNA: TGTGCCAGCAAGCGAGGTGGGGAGGCGGTGACCCAGTACTTC. Protein: CASKRGGEAVTQYF.

The chain recombines TRBV5-1 with TRBJ1-2; 12 bases agree with TRBD1. V lost 3 bases, J lost 7 bases, and 4 bases stayed unmatched. The germline CDR1 and CDR2 sequences are SGHRS and YFSETQ. This CDR3 has 14 residues. CDR3 nucleotides: TGCGCCAGCAGCTATGGGACAGGGGGCCTTGGCTACACCTTC. It is translated as CASSYGTGGLGYTF.

V usage is TRBV19 and J usage is TRBJ1-5, with D possibly being TRBD1 (5 bases). V lost 3 bases to trimming and J lost 4 bases, with 13 bases between them. Germline CDR1 LNHDA, CDR2 SQIVND (reference sequence). The CDR3 is 15 residues long. The DNA for the CDR3 is TGTGCCAGTAGTATTTACCCGGGGGAAAATCAGCCCCAGCATTTT. Translating it yields CASSIYPGENQPQHF.

This rearrangement joins TRBV30 to TRBJ1-2, with 11 bases that match TRBD1. With V trimmed by 2 bases and J by 7 bases, 9 bases remained unmatched. The CDR3 runs 15 residues. Germline CDR1 and CDR2: GTSNPN and SVGIG (reference sequence). For the CDR3, the DNA is TGTGCCTGGAGTTTTCCTCTCGGGACAGGGGGTGGCTACACCTTC. Protein: CAWSFPLGTGGGYTF.

The CDR3 sequence is CASSPTGTPNTEAFF. The CDR3 nucleotides read TGTGCCAGCAGCCCCACCGGGACACCGAACACTGAAGCTTTCTTT. The V and J genes are TRBV7-8 and TRBJ1-1; possibly TRBD1 for D (6 bases). Deletions cut 5 bases from V and 1 base from J, with 14 bases between. CDR3 length: 15 amino acids. The V gene's germline CDR1 is SGHVS and CDR2 FQNEAQ.

The rearrangement links TRBV7-6 to TRBJ1-6; D might be TRBD1 (6 bases). CDR3 length: 15 amino acids. The germline gives CDR1 SGHVS, CDR2 FNYEAQ. V lost 3 bases and J lost 10, with 16 bases in between. The CDR3 DNA is TGTGCCAGCAGCTTCACGGACAGCCGTCGGTCACCCCTCCACTTT. Translating gives CASSFTDSRRSPLHF.

The V and J genes are TRBV6-5 and TRBJ1-1; a weak D match, TRBD1 (5 bases). V dropped 2 bases and J dropped 7 bases, with 17 bases sitting between them. Looked up from germline, CDR1 is MNHEY and CDR2 is SVGAGI. The CDR3 contains 15 residues. The CDR3 reads CASSYRGDGSFEAFF. The CDR3 DNA reads TGTGCCAGCAGTTACAGGGGCGACGGGTCTTTTGAAGCTTTCTTT.

The V and J genes are TRBV30 and TRBJ1-4; D is perhaps TRBD1 (6 bases). Trimming removed 3 bases at V and 11 bases at J, with 19 bases between. Germline V lookup: CDR1 GTSNPN, CDR2 SVGIG (reference sequence). This CDR3 comprises 14 residues. CDR3 nucleotides: TGTGCCTGGAGAGTGTCGGGGGGCCCGCTTAAACTGTTTTTT. As protein: CAWRVSGGPLKLFF.

The V call is TRBV11-2, the J call TRBJ2-3; D is ambiguous. Germline CDR1 and CDR2: SGHAT and FQNNGV. V was trimmed by 1 base and J by 6 bases, leaving 17 bases between them. The CDR3 contains 16 residues. The CDR3 region is CASSLAPLRRADTQYF. CDR3 in DNA: TGTGCCAGCAGCTTAGCCCCCTTAAGGCGAGCGGATACGCAGTATTTT.